The rows below give T cell receptor beta chains drawn from one sample of a study of vaccination effects on CD4 cells after COVID-19. TCRdb's table, derived via immunoSEQ multiplex PCR, lists solely in-frame clones and lacks some. Among about 73,000 clones listed, around 73% were seen once. The antigens for these receptors are not known. This specimen consisted of CD4+ T cells from PBMCs cultured without peptide, obtained after COVID-19 vaccination. The receptors here all came from a human donor who received a COVID-19 vaccine. Both conserved end residues are part of each CDR3. D genes are given only for firm matches. Size tells how often a clone was seen (once, few, many) or the class of an expanded clone, and some rows leave it out.

>.|TRBJ2-1|.|TRBV7-6
TGTGCCAGCAGCACCCGACCCCTAGCCTACAATGAGCAGTTCTTC
CASSTRPLAYNEQFF
>.|TRBJ1-5|.|TRBV6-1
TGTGCCAGCAGTGAAAGGTGGGCCCAGCATTTT
CASSERWAQHF
>.|TRBJ1-1|.|TRBV7-9
TGTGCCAGCAGCTTAGTTGGACGGAAGAACACTGAAGCTTTCTTT
CASSLVGRKNTEAFF
>TRBD1|TRBJ1-2|.|TRBV11-2
TGTGCCAGCAGCCCGGGACAGTTTTACTATGGCTACACCTTC
CASSPGQFYYGYTF
>.|TRBJ1-6|.|TRBV11-2
TGTGCCAGCAGCTTACCTCCAGGGGATAATTCACCCCTCCACTTT
CASSLPPGDNSPLHF
>TRBD2|TRBJ2-1|few|TRBV7-3
TGTGCCAGCAGCAGCGGGGGGGTAGGAAATGAGCAGTTCTTC
CASSSGGVGNEQFF
>.|TRBJ1-5|many|TRBV3-1/TRBV3-2
TGTGCCAGCAGCCAAGCTTTGCAGTCCAATCAGCCCCAGCATTTT
CASSQALQSNQPQHF
>TRBD1|TRBJ1-5|.|TRBV6-5
TGTGCCAGCAGCACCGACAGGGGGCCCAATCAGCCCCAGCATTTT
CASSTDRGPNQPQHF
>TRBD1|TRBJ2-2|.|TRBV11-2
TGTGCCAGCAGCTTAGGGGGGGCCAGGGGGCTCACCGGGGAGCTGTTTTTT
CASSLGGARGLTGELFF
>TRBD1|TRBJ1-1|.|TRBV9
TGTGCCAGCAGCCTCGGACAGGGAACTGAAGCTTTCTTT
CASSLGQGTEAFF
>.|TRBJ2-1|once|TRBV14
TGTGCCAGCAGCCAAGAAACGGGGGCGCCTTACAATGAGCAGTTCTTC
CASSQETGAPYNEQFF
>.|TRBJ2-5|.|TRBV18
TGTGCCAGCTCACCACGGGAGACCCAGTACTTC
CASSPRETQYF
>.|TRBJ2-1|.|TRBV19
TGTGCCAGTAGTATGAGGGTTTTCAATGAGCAGTTCTTC
CASSMRVFNEQFF
>TRBD1|TRBJ1-6|.|TRBV2
TGTGCCAGCAGCCCGGGACAGACAAATTCACCCCTCCACTTT
CASSPGQTNSPLHF
>TRBD1|TRBJ2-5|few|TRBV5-4
TGTGCCAGCAGCTTGACGGACAGGGGGCGAGAGACCCAGTACTTC
CASSLTDRGRETQYF
>.|TRBJ1-5|.|TRBV9
TGTGCCAGCAGCGAAGGACATCTTAGCAATCAGCCCCAGCATTTT
CASSEGHLSNQPQHF
>.|TRBJ1-1|.|TRBV4-3
TGCGCCAGCAGCCCGACCCTGATGAACACTGAAGCTTTCTTT
CASSPTLMNTEAFF
>.|TRBJ1-2|.|TRBV11-1
TGTGCCAGCAGGCCATTAACTAACTATGGCTACACCTTC
CASRPLTNYGYTF
>.|TRBJ1-1|once|TRBV7-3
TGTGCCAGCGCCCCCGCGGGAGGGTTGGGCACTGAAGCTTTCTTT
CASAPAGGLGTEAFF
>TRBD1|TRBJ1-2|few|TRBV4-1
TGCGCCAGCAGCCGTACTACGGGACAGTTCTATGGCTACACCTTC
CASSRTTGQFYGYTF
>.|TRBJ1-4|.|TRBV18
TGTGCCAGCTCACTAGGACAGAATGAAAAACTGTTTTTT
CASSLGQNEKLFF
>.|TRBJ1-6|.|TRBV2
TGTGCCGGATCCCGACAGACTTATAATTCACCCCTCCACTTT
CAGSRQTYNSPLHF
>.|TRBJ1-2|medium-sized|TRBV4-1
TGCGCCAGCAGACTCCCCGGGACCGGGACTAACTATGGCTACACCTTC
CASRLPGTGTNYGYTF
>TRBD1|TRBJ2-5|.|TRBV9
TGTGCCAGCAGCGTAGAGCCGGGACAGGGTCTGGAGACCCAGTACTTC
CASSVEPGQGLETQYF
>.|TRBJ1-5|.|TRBV11-3
TGTGCCAGCAGCGTCGTCCGGGACCCTACCCCGGGCAATCAGCCCCAGCATTTT
CASSVVRDPTPGNQPQHF
>.|TRBJ2-5|.|TRBV6-1
TGTGCCACCCGACAGGGACAGCGGGAAGAGACCCAGTACTTC
CATRQGQREETQYF
>.|TRBJ1-6|.|TRBV6-2/TRBV6-3
TGTGCCAGCAGTTCCTCCCGACAGTTCCCCTATAATTCACCCCTCCACTTT
CASSSSRQFPYNSPLHF
>.|TRBJ1-5|.|TRBV6-2/TRBV6-3
TGTGCCAGCAGTTACCGCACGGATCAGCCCCAGCATTTT
CASSYRTDQPQHF
>TRBD1|TRBJ1-4|few|TRBV18
TGTGCCAGCTCCCCAGGGGGCGGAGGTGAAAAACTGTTTTTT
CASSPGGGGEKLFF
>TRBD2|TRBJ2-3|.|TRBV10-3
TGTGCCATCAGCGAGGGACTAGCGGAAGGCACAGATACGCAGTATTTT
CAISEGLAEGTDTQYF
>TRBD2|TRBJ2-3|.|TRBV4-3
TGCGCCAGCAGCCAAGAAGGGCGGGGGGGCACAGATACGCAGTATTTT
CASSQEGRGGTDTQYF
>.|TRBJ2-3|.|TRBV7-3
TGTGCCAGCAGCTTACGTCGGGGAGATACGCAGTATTTT
CASSLRRGDTQYF
>.|TRBJ2-5|.|TRBV12-3/TRBV12-4
TGTGCCAGCAGTTTCCGCCATCGGGAGACCCAGTACTTC
CASSFRHRETQYF
>.|TRBJ1-1|.|TRBV7-2
TGTGCCAGCAGCCTGACAGTGAACACTGAAGCTTTCTTT
CASSLTVNTEAFF
>TRBD2|TRBJ2-2|few|TRBV5-1
TGCGCCAGCAGCTTGTCGGGGGGCACCGGGGAGCTGTTTTTT
CASSLSGGTGELFF
>.|TRBJ2-3|.|TRBV2
TGTGCCAGCAGTGATGCCAAGGGCCCGGATACGCAGTATTTT
CASSDAKGPDTQYF